Each of the 24 T cell receptor beta chains below was sequenced from the same sample in a study of brain T cells in children with intractable seizures. Time point specified: blood from clinic visit 5 months post-surgery; TSC patient then seizure free. Profiled with immunoSEQ multiplex PCR; TCRdb holds only in-frame clones, not every one. Of 300,000 to 400,000 clones in the sample, approximately 93% were seen once. Sequenced material: peripheral blood, taken 5 to 6 months after surgery. All receptors derive from a boy under three years old with tuberous sclerosis and intractable seizures.

The chain is built from TRBV10-3 and TRBJ2-3, with 8 bases aligning to TRBD2. Germline V gene data show CDR1 as ENHRY and CDR2 as SYGVKD. J gave up 6 bases and V 2 bases, and 7 bases lay outside the gene matches. The length of the CDR3 is 15 residues. The chain's CDR3 is CAISEGPAGEDTQYF. The CDR3 region has the DNA TGTGCCATCAGTGAGGGGCCAGCGGGAGAGGATACGCAGTATTTT.

V is TRBV18 and J is TRBJ2-5; D might be TRBD1 or TRBD2, each matching 6 bases. Germline V gene data show CDR1 as KGHSH and CDR2 as LQKENI. Trimming cost V 0 bases and J 5 bases, with 16 bases left between them. The CDR3 runs to 16 residues. The CDR3 DNA reads as TGTGCCAGCTCACCACCGGCAGGGGAGGCTTGGGAGACCCAGTACTTC. This codes for CASSPPAGEAWETQYF.

The genes are TRBV7-9 and TRBJ2-1, with TRBD2 as a possible D gene (6 bases). The CDR3 is 16 residues long. Trimming took 5 bases from V and 0 from J, leaving 14 bases between them. In germline, CDR1 is SEHNR, CDR2 FQNEAQ (reference sequence). This CDR3 reads CASSPAGGYSYNEQFF. CDR3 nucleotide sequence: TGTGCCAGCAGCCCAGCGGGCGGGTACTCCTACAATGAGCAGTTCTTC.

The chain recombines TRBV11-2 with TRBJ1-2, with D hard to call. The V end lost 0 bases, the J end lost 0 bases, and 5 bases lay between the germline ends. CDR1 and CDR2 (germline): SGHAT, FQNNGV. CDR3 length: 14 amino acids. CDR3: CASSLDRTNYGYTF. The CDR3 DNA reads TGTGCCAGCAGCTTAGACCGTACTAACTATGGCTACACCTTC.

The chain is built from TRBV11-1 and TRBJ1-1; TRBD1 matches at 8 bases. Trimming at V came to 5 bases and at J to 1 base, leaving 0 bases not matched to a gene. Germline CDR1 and CDR2: SGHAT and FQDESV (reference sequence). CDR3 length: 13 residues. The DNA for the CDR3 is TGTGCCAGCAGCGACAGGGGGAACACTGAAGCTTTCTTT. It yields the protein CASSDRGNTEAFF.

This clone appeared a single time. V is TRBV6-1 and J is TRBJ1-2, with D unclear. CDR3 length: 12 amino acids. The germline V gene has CDR1 MNHNS and CDR2 SASEGT. Trimming cost V 2 bases and J 8 bases, with 9 bases left between them. Written as DNA, the CDR3 is TGTGCCAGCAGTGAATACGGGATGGGCTACACCTTC. Protein: CASSEYGMGYTF.

The chain is built from TRBV20-1 and TRBJ1-2; D gene ambiguous. Germline values: CDR1 DFQATT, CDR2 SNEGSKA (reference sequence). Trimming cost V 0 bases and J 10 bases, with 9 bases left between them. This CDR3 region has 11 residues. In DNA, the CDR3 is TGCAGTGCTAGAGATGACCCGATCTACACCTTC. This encodes CSARDDPIYTF.

The chain combines TRBV6-5 with TRBJ2-2; TRBD1 agrees at 8 bases. The J segment lost 6 bases and the V segment lost 7 bases, leaving 4 bases of the junction unmatched. The CDR3 runs to 13 residues. Germline V gene sequence: CDR1 MNHEY, CDR2 SVGAGI. The CDR3 nucleotides are TGTGCCAGCATTCCACAGGGGGCCGGGGAGCTGTTTTTT. It codes for CASIPQGAGELFF.

V usage is TRBV7-3 and J usage is TRBJ2-1; the D gene is possibly TRBD1 (5 bases). This CDR3 comprises 12 residues. Germline assignment: CDR1 SGHTA and CDR2 FQGTGA. V was trimmed by 7 bases and J by 5 bases, leaving 9 bases between them. The CDR3 DNA reads as TGTGCCAGCATGGACAAGGACAATGAGCAGTTCTTC. This codes for CASMDKDNEQFF.

The V gene is TRBV24-1, the J gene TRBJ1-2; TRBD1 agrees at 8 bases. Germline trimming cut 5 bases from V and 7 bases from J; bases unmatched to any gene: 11. CDR1 is KGHDR, CDR2 SFDVKD, per germline. The CDR3 is made up of 15 amino acids. For the CDR3, the DNA is TGTGCCACCAGTGGTTCGGGTCAGGGGGCAGGTGGCTACACCTTC. Its translation is CATSGSGQGAGGYTF.

The J gene is TRBJ2-1, the V gene TRBV4-1, with 9 bases identical to TRBD2. Trimming took 2 bases from V and 7 from J; bases not matched to a gene: 9. CDR1 MGHRA and CDR2 YSYEKL come from the germline V gene. The CDR3 length is 16 residues. The CDR3 DNA follows: TGCGCCAGCAGCCAATCCGCGGGAGGGCCTCGGAATGAGCAGTTCTTC. It encodes CASSQSAGGPRNEQFF.

The chain combines TRBV5-5 with TRBJ1-6, with D possibly being TRBD1 (6 bases). Germline V lookup: CDR1 SGHKS, CDR2 YYEKEE (reference sequence). V gave up 3 bases and J gave up 8 bases, with 15 bases separating them. The CDR3 has 15 residues. The CDR3 loop is CASSSGGGPYSPLHF. The CDR3, as DNA: TGTGCCAGCAGCTCGGGAGGGGGGCCCTATTCACCCCTCCACTTT.

This sequence joins TRBV3-1 (or the pseudogene TRBV3-2) and TRBJ2-1, with 7 bases identical to TRBD2. Germline CDR1 is LGHDT and CDR2 is YNNKEL (reference sequence). V dropped 3 bases and J dropped 4; count of bases not matched to a gene: 6. This CDR3 has 15 residues. The CDR3 loop reads CASSHPSGVYNEQFF. As DNA, the CDR3 is TGTGCCAGCAGCCACCCAAGCGGGGTTTACAATGAGCAGTTCTTC.

Here the CDR3 reads CASSLEVAGEQFF. The CDR3 DNA is TGCGCCAGCAGCTTGGAAGTTGCGGGTGAGCAGTTCTTC. V and J are TRBV5-1 and TRBJ2-1; tentative D call: TRBD2 (5 bases). Germline CDR1 SGHRS, CDR2 YFSETQ. The CDR3 has 13 amino acids. V was pared by 0 bases and J by 9 bases, with 10 bases between.

The chain couples TRBV10-3 to TRBJ2-3; 8 nucleotides line up with TRBD2. This CDR3 is built from 14 residues. Germline values: CDR1 ENHRY, CDR2 SYGVKD. Unmatched junction bases numbered 4, after V lost 6 bases and J lost 2 bases. CDR3 residues: CAISTSGNTDTQYF. CDR3 DNA: TGTGCCATCAGCACTAGCGGAAACACAGATACGCAGTATTTT.

The V call is TRBV3-1 (or the pseudogene TRBV3-2), the J call TRBJ1-6, with a tentative D call TRBD1 (5 bases). Trimming removed 6 bases from V and 7 bases from J, with 13 bases in between. This CDR3 has 14 residues. CDR1 is LGHDT, CDR2 YNNKEL, per germline (reference sequence). In DNA form, the CDR3 reads TGTGCCAGCAGTCCGGGACGGTCCAATTCACCCCTCCACTTT. Amino acids: CASSPGRSNSPLHF.

Only a few counts were recorded for this clone. This chain connects TRBV2 to TRBJ1-5; 11 bases align to TRBD1. J lost 6 bases, V lost 8 bases, and 6 bases had no gene match. This CDR3 comprises 14 residues. Germline assignment: CDR1 SNHLY and CDR2 FYNNEI. As DNA, the CDR3 is TGTGCCAGCGGGGACAGGGGGGCCCCTCAGCCCCAGCATTTT. Translation gives CASGDRGAPQPQHF.

This chain connects TRBV5-6 to TRBJ2-1; D is unclear. Trimming removed 1 base from V and 8 bases from J, with 10 bases in between. Looked up from germline, CDR1 is SGHDT and CDR2 is YYEEEE. This CDR3 region has 13 residues. Here the CDR3 DNA reads TGTGCCAGCAGCTTGTCGAGTGCCGATGAGCAGTTCTTC. Translated: CASSLSSADEQFF.

The chain employs TRBV5-6 and TRBJ1-5, with D maybe TRBD1 (5 bases). Germline loops: CDR1 SGHDT, CDR2 YYEEEE. Trimming pared 1 base from V and 3 bases from J, leaving 14 bases between. The CDR3 loop spans 16 amino acids. The CDR3 loop reads CASSLNRDSNNQPQHF. The CDR3 region has the DNA TGTGCCAGCAGCTTGAACCGGGACTCCAACAATCAGCCCCAGCATTTT.

The CDR3 coding sequence is TGTGCCTGGACCCCGGCAGGGGGTACATACGAGCAGTACTTC. Its translation: CAWTPAGGTYEQYF. V gene TRBV30 combines with J gene TRBJ2-7; 7 bases align to TRBD1. The germline V gene has CDR1 GTSNPN and CDR2 SVGIG (reference sequence). The junction had 10 bases not matched to a gene; V was cut back by 4 bases and J by 4 bases. The CDR3 totals 14 residues.

This clone was observed a few times. The chain is built from TRBV2 and TRBJ2-2, with TRBD1 matching over 8 bases. The CDR3 sequence is 15 residues long. Germline assignment: CDR1 SNHLY and CDR2 FYNNEI. The J segment lost 4 bases and the V segment lost 2 bases, leaving 3 bases of the junction unmatched. The CDR3, as DNA: TGTGCCAGCAGTGAACTACAGGGGGTCACCGGGGAGCTGTTTTTT. Protein product: CASSELQGVTGELFF. Filled out from reference TRBV2 and TRBJ2-2, the complete variable domain reads EPEVTQTPSHQVTQMGQEVILRCVPISNHLYFYWYRQILGQKVEFLVSFYNNEISEKSEIFDDQFSVERPDGSNFTLKIRSTKLEDSAMYFCASSELQGVTGELFFGEGSRLTVL.

CDR3 residues: CSAGPLDTQYF. CDR3 DNA sequence: TGCAGTGCTGGACCCTTAGATACGCAGTATTTT. The chain links TRBV20-1 to TRBJ2-3; D gene ambiguous. The germline V and J ends were trimmed by 5 bases and 5 bases, with 8 bases remaining between them. Germline assignment: CDR1 DFQATT and CDR2 SNEGSKA (reference sequence). The CDR3 contains 11 residues.

The rearrangement links TRBV5-5 to TRBJ1-1; 7 positions agree with TRBD1. CDR3 length equals 16 residues. Germline V gives CDR1 SGHKS, CDR2 YYEKEE (reference sequence). V trimming: 3 bases; J trimming: 0 bases; junction bases outside the gene matches: 8. The CDR3 region has the DNA TGTGCCAGCAGCTCTTCGCAGACAGGGATGAACACTGAAGCTTTCTTT. Protein sequence: CASSSSQTGMNTEAFF.

V usage is TRBV6-5 and J usage is TRBJ1-1; D is ambiguous. Between the trimmed V and J ends, which lost 2 bases and 2 bases, there was a span of 12 bases. The CDR3 extends over 15 amino acids. The germline V gene has CDR1 MNHEY and CDR2 SVGAGI. CDR3 protein: CASSYGFRPNTEAFF. The CDR3 region has the DNA TGTGCCAGCAGTTACGGGTTCAGGCCTAACACTGAAGCTTTCTTT.